The 29 T cell receptor beta chains below were found in one sample sequenced in a study of CD8 T cells in Susac syndrome. Reverse transcription used about 0.45 to 1 ug RNA and random hexamers. TCRdb redid the calling of the immunoSEQ multiplex PCR reads with MiXCR, one entry per CDR3 protein. The data show about 200,000 distinct CDR3 sequences, with roughly 96% seen just once and just under 0.095% held by the top ten. Sequences were obtained from CD4+ T cells from PBMCs. These receptors were collected from a human donor with multiple sclerosis.

The rearrangement joins TRBV2 to TRBJ1-5; unclear D gene. The CDR3 totals 14 residues. The V gene's germline CDR1 is SNHLY and CDR2 FYNNEI. The ends were cut back, 5 bases at V and 4 bases at J, with 12 bases in the middle. This CDR3 reads CASSPTARNQPQHF. CDR3 DNA sequence: TGTGCCAGCAGTCCCACAGCCAGAAATCAGCCCCAGCATTTT.

The chain carries TRBV12-3 or TRBV12-4 and TRBJ2-5, with a tentative D call TRBD1 (5 bases). The V end lost 4 bases, the J end lost 5 bases, and 11 bases lay between the germline ends. The CDR3 loop spans 13 amino acids. CDR3 in DNA: TGTGCCAGCAGTTCCAACAGGTTGGAGACCCAGTACTTC. Translated: CASSSNRLETQYF.

The chain carries TRBV5-1 and TRBJ2-3; possible D gene TRBD2, 6 bases. Germline-derived CDR1 and CDR2 are SGHRS and YFSETQ. This CDR3 is built from 15 residues. The V and J ends lost 1 base and 2 bases respectively, with 11 bases between them. The CDR3 protein is CASSLLAQITDTQYF. In DNA, the CDR3 is TGCGCCAGCAGCTTGCTAGCGCAGATCACAGATACGCAGTATTTT.

V gene TRBV5-1 combines with J gene TRBJ2-3; 8 nucleotides align to TRBD2. The ends lost 2 bases at V and 0 bases at J; junction bases unmatched: 5. This CDR3 has 16 amino acids. CDR1 is SGHRS, CDR2 YFSETQ, per germline. This chain's CDR3 is CASSLSGGTSTDTQYF. In DNA form, the CDR3 reads TGCGCCAGCAGCTTATCGGGGGGGACTAGCACAGATACGCAGTATTTT.

This rearrangement joins TRBV20-1 to TRBJ2-7; TRBD1 agrees at 8 bases. Germline CDR1 reads DFQATT; CDR2 reads SNEGSKA (reference sequence). The CDR3 contains 15 residues. V lost 6 bases and J lost 5; bases outside the gene matches: 15. CDR3 sequence reads: CSAKEQGQVRNEQYF. In DNA, the CDR3 is TGCAGTGCAAAAGAACAGGGACAGGTCAGGAACGAGCAGTACTTC.

J is TRBJ1-2 and V is TRBV20-1, with D possibly matching TRBD1 (5 bases). Trimming took off 5 bases at V and 4 bases at J, with 20 bases between the two ends. The CDR3 has 15 amino acids. Germline-derived CDR1 and CDR2 are DFQATT and SNEGSKA (reference sequence). The CDR3, as DNA: TGCAGTGCTGCCGGGACTCCCCCCGGAGGCTATGGCTACACCTTC. This gives the protein CSAAGTPPGGYGYTF.

The V and J genes are TRBV5-1 and TRBJ2-7, with D tentatively TRBD1 or TRBD2 (6 bases each). Germline V gene data show CDR1 as SGHRS and CDR2 as YFSETQ. This CDR3 is 13 amino acids long. V was pared by 1 base and J by 5 bases, with 10 bases between. CDR3: CASSLLGGHEQYF. The CDR3 DNA reads TGCGCCAGCAGCTTGTTAGGGGGGCACGAGCAGTACTTC.

This chain links TRBV30 with TRBJ2-7, with D unclear. Trimming shortened V by 4 bases and J by 3 bases, and 10 bases separated the two germline ends. This CDR3 contains 12 residues. CDR1 GTSNPN and CDR2 SVGIG come from the germline V gene (reference sequence). CDR3 loop: CAWTESNYEQYF. The CDR3 nucleotides are TGTGCCTGGACGGAGTCAAACTACGAGCAGTACTTC.

The J gene is TRBJ2-7, the V gene TRBV15; 7 bases line up with TRBD2. Germline trimming cut 0 bases from V and 2 bases from J; bases unmatched to any gene: 7. Germline V gene lookup returns CDR1 LNHNV and CDR2 YYDKDF (reference sequence). The CDR3 runs to 16 residues. The CDR3 nucleotides read TGTGCCACCAGCAGAGATGAAGGTGGGGGGGCCTACGAGCAGTACTTC. It codes for CATSRDEGGGAYEQYF.

This sequence joins TRBV29-1 and TRBJ2-3; D unclear. Trimming removed 4 bases at V and 1 base at J, with 12 bases between. The CDR3 consists of 14 residues. Germline CDR1 reads SQVTM; CDR2 reads ANQGSEA. CDR3 bases: TGCAGCGTTGTAAGGGCAGGCGGCACAGATACGCAGTATTTT. This gives the protein CSVVRAGGTDTQYF.

This chain uses TRBV20-1 with TRBJ2-5; 11 bases agree with TRBD2. Germline V gene sequence: CDR1 DFQATT, CDR2 SNEGSKA (reference sequence). Trimming cost V 4 bases and J 0 bases; bases outside gene matches: 4. CDR3 length: 15 amino acids. The CDR3 reads CSATPSGRYQETQYF. The CDR3 nucleotides read TGCAGTGCTACCCCTAGCGGGAGGTACCAAGAGACCCAGTACTTC.

The count of this clonotype is one. This chain links TRBV10-3 with TRBJ2-7, with D perhaps TRBD1 or TRBD2 (5 bases each). CDR3 length: 13 residues. CDR1 is ENHRY, CDR2 SYGVKD, per germline. The V end lost 7 bases, the J end lost 6 bases, and 16 bases lay between the germline ends. The CDR3 nucleotides read TGTGCCATCAATCCTCTGAGGGGCGGCGAGCAGTACTTC. Protein: CAINPLRGGEQYF.

This clonotype is a singleton in its sample. The genes are TRBV30 and TRBJ2-2; 8 bases map to TRBD2. The V gene end was trimmed by 6 bases and the J gene end by 5 bases; junction bases not matched to a gene: 8. Per the germline V gene, CDR1 is GTSNPN and CDR2 is SVGIG (reference sequence). The length of the CDR3 is 14 residues. The CDR3 coding sequence is TGTGCCTGCCCCAGCGGGAGCGGGACCGGGGAGCTGTTTTTT. It specifies CACPSGSGTGELFF.

V usage is TRBV11-2 and J usage is TRBJ2-7; maybe TRBD1 (6 bases). V was clipped by 1 base and J by 3 bases, with 16 bases between them. This CDR3 is built from 16 residues. The V gene's germline CDR1 is SGHAT and CDR2 FQNNGV. The CDR3 protein is CASSLVEGGVRYEQYF. CDR3 nucleotides: TGTGCCAGCAGCTTAGTTGAAGGGGGAGTCCGCTACGAGCAGTACTTC.

V and J are TRBV19 and TRBJ2-7; 10 bases line up with TRBD1. Germline lookup yields CDR1 LNHDA and CDR2 SQIVND (reference sequence). The CDR3 has 14 residues. Trimming cost V 4 bases and J 5 bases; bases outside gene matches: 5. Written as DNA, the CDR3 is TGTGCCAGTAGTAGAACCGGGACAGGGGACGAGCAGTACTTC. It yields the protein CASSRTGTGDEQYF.

The V and J genes are TRBV3-1 and TRBJ2-3, with unresolved D. The germline V gene encodes CDR1 LGHDT and CDR2 YNNKEL (reference sequence). The V gene lost 1 base and the J gene lost 5 bases, with 7 bases spanning the gap. The CDR3 sequence is 13 residues long. In DNA, the CDR3 is TGTGCCAGCAGCCAAGTGGGCAGAGATACGCAGTATTTT. Translated, it gives CASSQVGRDTQYF.

V usage is TRBV3-1 and J usage is TRBJ2-7, with TRBD1 identical over 7 bases. J was trimmed by 6 bases and V by 1 base; bases with no gene match: 6. Per germline, CDR1 LGHDT and CDR2 YNNKEL (reference sequence). The CDR3 covers 14 residues. The CDR3 sequence is CASSQGRDSGEQYF. As DNA, the CDR3 is TGTGCCAGCAGCCAAGGCAGGGACAGCGGCGAGCAGTACTTC.

This chain uses TRBV29-1 with TRBJ2-3, with TRBD2 identical over 10 bases. Trimming cost V 8 bases and J 6 bases; bases outside gene matches: 5. Germline CDR1 is SQVTM and CDR2 is ANQGSEA. The CDR3 is 12 amino acids. The CDR3, as DNA: TGCAGCCCCGGACTAGCGGCGGATACGCAGTATTTT. Protein: CSPGLAADTQYF.

The rearrangement joins TRBV29-1 to TRBJ2-1, with D possibly matching TRBD1 (6 bases). V was cut by 2 bases and J by 5 bases, with 16 bases left in between. The germline V gene encodes CDR1 SQVTM and CDR2 ANQGSEA. This CDR3 spans 15 amino acids. The CDR3 coding sequence is TGCAGCGTTGAAATTGGGGCAGGGGCGGACAATGAGCAGTTCTTC. This encodes CSVEIGAGADNEQFF.

This rearrangement joins TRBV27 to TRBJ2-3; D not certain. The CDR3 spans 13 residues. CDR1 and CDR2 from the germline V gene are MNHEY and SMNVEV (reference sequence). V lost 6 bases and J lost 4, with 11 bases in between. The DNA of the CDR3 is TGTGCCAGCAGCCGAGAGGCGGCAGATACGCAGTATTTT. As protein: CASSREAADTQYF.

The chain carries TRBV3-1 and TRBJ2-1; TRBD2 might be the D (6 bases). The germline gives CDR1 LGHDT, CDR2 YNNKEL (reference sequence). Deletions cut 4 bases from V and 8 bases from J, with 15 bases between. The CDR3 length is 14 residues. The CDR3 DNA reads TGTGCCAGCAGCCCTTACGGGACTTCTTATGAGCAGTTCTTC. This gives the protein CASSPYGTSYEQFF.

This chain links TRBV27 with TRBJ1-5; perhaps TRBD1 as D (5 bases). From germline, CDR1 is MNHEY and CDR2 SMNVEV (reference sequence). This CDR3 comprises 14 residues. Trimming pared 1 base from V and 6 bases from J, leaving 10 bases between. The CDR3 DNA follows: TGTGCCAGCAGTTTATTGGGGACCGGTCAGCCCCAGCATTTT. Its translation is CASSLLGTGQPQHF.

J is TRBJ2-7 and V is TRBV4-2; TRBD1 agrees at 7 bases. Looked up from germline, CDR1 is LGHNA and CDR2 is YNFKEQ. The CDR3 has 15 amino acids. Trimming took 6 bases from V and 0 from J; bases not matched to a gene: 8. This chain's CDR3 is CASSYEGASSYEQYF. The DNA of the CDR3 is TGTGCCAGCAGTTACGAGGGGGCTAGCTCCTACGAGCAGTACTTC.

This clonotype was recorded only once. This sequence joins TRBV29-1 and TRBJ1-5; possibly TRBD1 for D (6 bases). CDR3 length: 14 residues. Per the germline V gene, CDR1 is SQVTM and CDR2 is ANQGSEA. V lost 1 base to trimming and J lost 5 bases, with 12 bases between them. The CDR3 loop is CSVEVTGGDQPQHF. Here the CDR3 DNA reads TGCAGCGTTGAAGTGACTGGGGGCGATCAGCCCCAGCATTTT.

J is TRBJ2-3 and V is TRBV20-1, with 11 bases fitting TRBD2. With 6 bases clipped from V and 3 bases from J, the junction kept 5 bases outside the gene matches. This CDR3 spans 14 amino acids. Germline loops: CDR1 DFQATT, CDR2 SNEGSKA (reference sequence). CDR3 nucleotide sequence: TGCAGTGCACCCGGGACTAGCGGAACAGATACGCAGTATTTT. It translates to CSAPGTSGTDTQYF.

The chain has TRBV19 and TRBJ2-7, with a tentative D call TRBD1 (5 bases). The CDR3 length is 13 residues. The ends were cut back, 2 bases at V and 3 bases at J, with 8 bases in the middle. CDR1 is LNHDA, CDR2 SQIVND, per germline (reference sequence). As DNA, the CDR3 is TGTGCCAGTAGTATACAGGGTCGCTACGAGCAGTACTTC. It codes for CASSIQGRYEQYF.

This rearrangement joins TRBV5-1 to TRBJ2-3; 11 bases match TRBD2. Looked up from germline, CDR1 is SGHRS and CDR2 is YFSETQ. V dropped 7 bases and J dropped 5; count of bases not matched to a gene: 6. The CDR3 consists of 14 residues. CDR3 loop: CASATSGGGDTQYF. The DNA of the CDR3 is TGCGCCAGCGCAACTAGCGGGGGTGGAGATACGCAGTATTTT.

The chain carries TRBV9 and TRBJ2-7; D might be TRBD1 (5 bases). CDR1 is SGDLS, CDR2 YYNGEE, per germline. Trimming left V 0 bases short and J 2 bases short, with 9 bases between. CDR3 size: 14 residues. CDR3 coding DNA: TGTGCCAGCAGCGTAGCTGCAGGGACCTACGAGCAGTACTTC. As protein: CASSVAAGTYEQYF.

The rearrangement uses TRBV12-3 or TRBV12-4 and TRBJ2-3; D unresolved. The CDR3 extends over 12 amino acids. The V and J ends lost 3 bases and 4 bases respectively, with 5 bases between them. The CDR3 reads CASSLAPDTQYF. CDR3 DNA: TGTGCCAGCAGTTTGGCCCCAGATACGCAGTATTTT.